This T cell receptor (beta chain) was obtained from a study of blood T cell repertoires in COVID-19. Study at large: From the United States, Italy and Spain came samples of acute and convalescent COVID-19. PBMCs, B-cell-depleted T cells, or T cells were the source of the cDNA or gDNA that made up the material.

Original data processing: Estimation of nucleated cell counts relied on the amplification of reference gene primers. Method: immunoSEQ multiplex PCR; TCRdb's copy keeps in-frame clones and lacks some. The V and J calls and the clone size are those of that table, but D and trimming were determined from the DNA. The table lists over 200,000 clones, roughly 76% of them singletons, with 5.1% in the top ten. This clone came up many times. The origin of this receptor is a human donor in a cohort sampled during active COVID-19. Material for sequencing was peripheral blood.

CDR3 loop: CASSVAGASYEQYF. CDR3 nucleotide sequence: TGTGCCAGCAGCGTCGCGGGAGCCTCCTACGAGCAGTACTTC. V and J are TRBV5-4 and TRBJ2-7; TRBD2 agrees at 7 bases. This CDR3 has 14 residues. Germline CDR1 SGHNT, CDR2 YYREEE (reference sequence). V lost 4 bases and J lost 0; bases outside the gene matches: 4.